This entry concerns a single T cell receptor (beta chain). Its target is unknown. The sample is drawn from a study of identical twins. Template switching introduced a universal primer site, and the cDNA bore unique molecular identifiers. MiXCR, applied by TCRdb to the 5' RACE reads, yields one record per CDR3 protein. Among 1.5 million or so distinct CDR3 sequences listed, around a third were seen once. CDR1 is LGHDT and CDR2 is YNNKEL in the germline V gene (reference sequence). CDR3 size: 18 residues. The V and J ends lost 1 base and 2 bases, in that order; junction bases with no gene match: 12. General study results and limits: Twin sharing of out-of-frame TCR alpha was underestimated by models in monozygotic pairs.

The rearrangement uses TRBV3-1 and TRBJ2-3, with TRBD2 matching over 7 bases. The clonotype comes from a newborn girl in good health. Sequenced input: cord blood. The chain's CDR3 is CASSQGNRLAAFTDTQYF. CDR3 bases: TGTGCCAGCAGCCAAGGGAACAGGCTAGCGGCTTTCACAGATACGCAGTATTTT.